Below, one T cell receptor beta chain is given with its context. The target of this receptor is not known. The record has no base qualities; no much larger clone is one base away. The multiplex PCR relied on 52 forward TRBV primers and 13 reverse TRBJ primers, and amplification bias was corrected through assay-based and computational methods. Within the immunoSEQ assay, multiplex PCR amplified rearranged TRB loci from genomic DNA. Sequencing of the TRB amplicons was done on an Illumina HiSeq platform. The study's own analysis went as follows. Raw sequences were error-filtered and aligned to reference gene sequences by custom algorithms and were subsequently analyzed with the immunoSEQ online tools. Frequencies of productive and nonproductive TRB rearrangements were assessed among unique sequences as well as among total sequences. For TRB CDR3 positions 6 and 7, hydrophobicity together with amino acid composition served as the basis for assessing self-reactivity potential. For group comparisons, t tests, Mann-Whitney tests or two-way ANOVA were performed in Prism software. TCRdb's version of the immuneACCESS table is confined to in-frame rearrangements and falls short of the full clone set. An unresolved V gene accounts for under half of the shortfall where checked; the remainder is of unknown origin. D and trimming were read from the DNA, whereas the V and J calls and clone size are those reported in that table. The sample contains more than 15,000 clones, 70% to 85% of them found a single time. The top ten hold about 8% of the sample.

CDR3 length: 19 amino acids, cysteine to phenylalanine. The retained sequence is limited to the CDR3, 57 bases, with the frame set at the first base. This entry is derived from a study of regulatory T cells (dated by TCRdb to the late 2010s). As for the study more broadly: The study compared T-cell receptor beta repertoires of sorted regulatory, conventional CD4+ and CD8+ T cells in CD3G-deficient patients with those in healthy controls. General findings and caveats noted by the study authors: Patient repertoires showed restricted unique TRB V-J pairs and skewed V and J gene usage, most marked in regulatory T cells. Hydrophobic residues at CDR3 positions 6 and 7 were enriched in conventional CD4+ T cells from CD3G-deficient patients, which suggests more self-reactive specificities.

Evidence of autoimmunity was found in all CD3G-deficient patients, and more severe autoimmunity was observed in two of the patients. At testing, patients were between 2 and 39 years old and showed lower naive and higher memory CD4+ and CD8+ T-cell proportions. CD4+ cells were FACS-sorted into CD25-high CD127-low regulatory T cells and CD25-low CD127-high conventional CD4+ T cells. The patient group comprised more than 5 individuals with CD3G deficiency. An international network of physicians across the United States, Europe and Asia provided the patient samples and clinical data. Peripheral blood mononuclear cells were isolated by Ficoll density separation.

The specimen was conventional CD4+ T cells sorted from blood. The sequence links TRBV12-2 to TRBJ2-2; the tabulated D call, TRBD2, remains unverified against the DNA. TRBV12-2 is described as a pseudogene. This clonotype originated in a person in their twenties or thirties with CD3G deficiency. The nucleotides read TGTGCAAGTCGCTCCGAAGAGGGACTAGCGGGGAGAAACACCGGGGAGCTGTTTTTT. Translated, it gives CASRSEEGLAGRNTGELFF.